This entry concerns a single TCR beta chain. Germline CDR1 reads LGHNA; CDR2 reads YSLEER. V lost 0 bases and J lost 6, with 14 bases in between. The CDR3 has 15 residues. This specimen comes from a study of blood T cell repertoires in COVID-19. Looking at the study overall: The United States, Italy and Spain provided the acute and convalescent COVID-19 samples. Sources were T cells, B-cell-depleted T cells, or PBMCs; the material itself was cDNA or gDNA.

As originally analysed: The authors estimated nucleated cell counts from reference gene primer amplification. TCRdb's table, derived via immunoSEQ multiplex PCR, lists solely in-frame clones and lacks some. V and J calls and clone size follow that table, whereas D and trimming were derived from the DNA. The sample records 150,000 to 200,000 clones, about 86% being singletons. The chain links TRBV4-3 to TRBJ1-2; D is uncertain. Sample: peripheral blood. The sequence derives from a man between 65 and 80 years old with active or convalescent COVID-19. The CDR3 is CASSQEGLPGDGYTF. The CDR3 DNA is TGCGCCAGCAGCCAAGAAGGGCTCCCCGGGGATGGCTACACCTTC.